The source of this TCR beta chain is a study of T cell changes during pregnancy in multiple sclerosis. Here immunoSEQ multiplex PCR was the method, and the copy in TCRdb shows in-frame clones only, minus some. Here the sample spans tens of thousands of clones, 89% being singletons. This CDR3 has 15 residues. Per germline, CDR1 MNHEY and CDR2 SVGAGI. Between the trimmed V and J ends, which lost 7 bases and 5 bases, there was a span of 18 bases. The J gene is TRBJ2-1, the V gene TRBV6-5; maybe TRBD2 (5 bases). The sequence was obtained from a female donor with multiple sclerosis, enrolled in a pregnancy study. The material sequenced was CD8+ T cells from peripheral blood mononuclear cells, taken in the second trimester of pregnancy. CDR3 protein: CASTQGLAMHNEQFF. CDR3 bases: TGTGCCAGCACCCAAGGGCTAGCTATGCACAATGAGCAGTTCTTC.